The clone carrying this T cell receptor beta chain was picked up many times. What it binds is unknown. The data were obtained in a study of glioma-infiltrating T cells. TCR alpha and beta CDR3 regions were amplified from RNA using iRepertoire nested multiplex PCR. TCRdb passed the multiplex PCR reads through MiXCR, listing each CDR3 protein once. There are around 390,000 distinct CDR3 sequences in the sample; approximately 42% occur only once, and around 12% lies in the top ten. The CDR3 is 13 residues long. The germline CDR1 and CDR2 sequences are LNHNV and YYDKDF (reference sequence). Trimming stripped 0 bases from V and 5 bases from J, with 7 bases between. Study-wide results and limits: Shared blood CDR3 signature motifs marked patients with low tissue-blood divergence. Tissue and blood shared very few CDR3 sequences. Non-neoplastic patients had below-expected tissue-blood divergence, while all gliomas exceeded expectation.

The sequence was obtained from a human donor with low-grade glioma or glioblastoma, undergoing nonglioma brain surgery, or in good health (not recorded which). The V gene is TRBV15, the J gene TRBJ1-1; D gene uncertain. The sequencing sample was made of glioma tissue, nonneoplastic brain tissue, or PBMCs (not recorded which). This CDR3 is CATSREGLTEAFF. CDR3 nucleotides: TGTGCCACCAGCAGAGAGGGGTTGACTGAAGCTTTCTTT. The full variable domain, rest sourced from reference TRBV15 and TRBJ1-1, is DAMVIQNPRYQVTQFGKPVTLSCSQTLNHNVMYWYQQKSSQAPKLLFHYYDKDFNNEADTPDNFQSRRPNTSFCFLDIRSPGLGDTAMYLCATSREGLTEAFFGQGTRLTVV.